This T cell receptor beta chain comes out of a study of T-cell memory formation after mild COVID-19 (dated by TCRdb to the early 2020s). About the study as a whole: Most TCR sequence clusters were specific to one of the two donors. T-cell clones expanding and contracting after mild COVID-19 in a couple of donors were tracked by longitudinal TCRalpha and TCRbeta repertoire sequencing. The cohort was made up of two young adult volunteers, one female and one male, who were previously healthy. Overall results and qualifications from the work: Only a couple of mild cases were covered in the study, and larger cohorts including severe cases with pre-infection samples were considered necessary. Some responding clones were detected in pre-infection memory, which suggested that pre-existing cross-reactive memory T cells had joined the SARS-CoV-2 response. SARS-CoV-2 specificity was not confirmed for the second-wave clones peaking on day 37. From day 15 to 85, contracting clones showed balanced CD4/CD8 phenotypes, whereas a second wave of clones that expanded from day 15 to 37 leaned towards CD4+. Contracting CD4+ clones appeared mostly in the CM and EM memory subsets, whereas CD8+ clones were enriched in EMRA.

The run used an Illumina NovaSeq 6000. TCRalpha and TCRbeta cDNA libraries were constructed by 5'RACE with constant-segment primers, with sample barcodes and unique molecular identifiers being introduced. RNA was extracted from every sample with Trizol reagent. Library amplification was performed in two PCR steps, and a second sample barcode and Illumina TruSeq adapters were introduced in the second step. Sequencing of libraries was performed on an Illumina NovaSeq with 2 x 150 bp paired-end reads. The original pipeline was this. Reads were demultiplexed and collapsed into UMI-guided consensus sequences with migec v1.2.7. Using mixcr v2.1.11, UMI consensuses were aligned to TRA and TRB V and J templates and then assembled into clonotypes. Expanded or contracted clonotypes were those called significant by both edgeR and NoisET, with noise models trained on biological replicates. For edgeR calls, the thresholds were a false discovery rate-adjusted p below 0.01 and a log2 fold-change of 1. As an exploratory analysis of dynamics, max-normalized trajectories of the 1000 most abundant clonotypes were examined by PCA with hierarchical clustering. The CD4 or CD8 phenotype of responding clones was assigned using the separately sequenced CD4+ and CD8+ repertoires. Starting from the raw public reads, TCRdb applied fastp trimming at Q25, assembled clones with MiXCR and retained in-frame beta chains. CDR3 protein sequences are deduplicated, and each keeps its most common genes and DNA. The V and J calls shown here were made by TCRdb, not taken from the authors' results. The sample table lists under 450,000 distinct CDR3 sequences, about 20% of them with a count of one. The ten largest clones take up 20% to 25% of the sample.

Notes on this clonotype: The antigen this receptor binds is unknown. One base away there is no much larger clone; base qualities are not given.

CDR3 length: 11 amino acids, cysteine to phenylalanine. The sequence is cut down to CDR3 DNA, 33 bases in frame from base 1. V is shortened by 7 bases, J by 10 bases, and the region joining them spans 13 bases. As encoded in the germline V gene, CDR1 is SQVTM while CDR2 is ANQGSEA. Ficoll-Paque density gradient centrifugation was used to isolate PBMCs. Input material: PBMCs or a T cell subset sorted from them (not recorded which). This chain joins TRBV29-1 to TRBJ1-4; the D gene cannot be named for sure. The origin of this receptor is a man aged 18 to 30 who had mild COVID-19 (a few samples of this study predate the infection). The sample titles of this study are shuffled in the database, so cell type and time point are left out; the donor was told from shared clones. The DNA sequence follows: TGCAGCGGAATCATTTTGGGAAAACTGTTTTTT. Its translation reads: CSGIILGKLFF.